The sequence of this T cell receptor (beta chain) was determined in a study of molecular identifiers for immune sequencing clone quantification. With 10%, 30% or 50% of RNA, about 17,000 to 1,100,000 naive CD8 T cells were sequenced. TCRdb ran MiXCR on the PCR reads and lists one entry per CDR3 protein. The sample lists about 630,000 distinct CDR3 sequences; roughly 23% were seen once. Overall study results and limits: Spiked TCR RNA from one Jurkat cell reportedly showed up when mixed among 850,000 to 1,000,000 naive cells.

Note on this clonotype: Its antigen is currently unknown.

Trimming at V came to 10 bases and at J to 3 bases, leaving 4 bases not matched to a gene. This CDR3 spans 13 amino acids. The sample taken for sequencing was naive CD8+ T cells from blood, with Jurkat cell RNA spiked in. Subset indicated: FACS-sorted CD8+CD4-CCR7+CD45RA+ naive T cells. The clonotype was recovered from a human donor in good health. Some libraries in this study had Jurkat cell RNA spiked in. V is TRBV12-3 or TRBV12-4 and J is TRBJ2-2; TRBD2 matches 8 bases. The CDR3 loop reads CATRGEYTGELFF. The CDR3 DNA sequence: TGTGCCACGCGGGGGGAATACACCGGGGAGCTGTTTTTT.